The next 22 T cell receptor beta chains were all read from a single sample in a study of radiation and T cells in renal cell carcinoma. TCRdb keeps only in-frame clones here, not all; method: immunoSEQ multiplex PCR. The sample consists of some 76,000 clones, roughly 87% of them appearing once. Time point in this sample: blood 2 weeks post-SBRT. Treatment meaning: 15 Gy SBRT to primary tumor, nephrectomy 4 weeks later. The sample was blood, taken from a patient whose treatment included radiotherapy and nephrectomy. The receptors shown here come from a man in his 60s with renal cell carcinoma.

This chain's CDR3 is CATRLAIGGTGELFF. The CDR3 DNA reads TGTGCCACCCGACTAGCTATCGGGGGGACCGGGGAGCTGTTTTTT. The chain recombines TRBV4-2 with TRBJ2-2; 7 positions match TRBD2. Germline lookup yields CDR1 LGHNA and CDR2 YNFKEQ. The CDR3 extends over 15 amino acids. V dropped 10 bases and J dropped 5; count of bases not matched to a gene: 13.

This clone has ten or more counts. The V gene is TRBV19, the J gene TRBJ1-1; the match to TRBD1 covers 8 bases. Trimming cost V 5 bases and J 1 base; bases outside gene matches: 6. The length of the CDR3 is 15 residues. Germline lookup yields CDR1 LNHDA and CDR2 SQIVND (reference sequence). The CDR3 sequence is CASSVDRVPNTEAFF. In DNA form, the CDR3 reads TGTGCCAGTAGTGTGGACAGGGTCCCGAACACTGAAGCTTTCTTT.

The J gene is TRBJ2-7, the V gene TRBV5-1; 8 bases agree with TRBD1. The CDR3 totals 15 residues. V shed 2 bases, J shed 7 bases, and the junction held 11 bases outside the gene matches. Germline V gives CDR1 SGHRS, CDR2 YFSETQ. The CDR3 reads CASSFNPDREREQYF. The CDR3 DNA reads TGCGCCAGCAGCTTTAATCCGGACAGGGAGCGAGAGCAGTACTTC.

CDR3 loop: CASRLRGAGDTQYF. The CDR3 DNA follows: TGTGCCAGCAGATTGCGGGGGGCGGGAGATACGCAGTATTTT. J is TRBJ2-3 and V is TRBV7-2; 8 bases map to TRBD2. The CDR3 spans 14 residues. The germline gives CDR1 SGHTA, CDR2 FQGNSA. The V gene end was trimmed by 6 bases and the J gene end by 5 bases; junction bases not matched to a gene: 7.

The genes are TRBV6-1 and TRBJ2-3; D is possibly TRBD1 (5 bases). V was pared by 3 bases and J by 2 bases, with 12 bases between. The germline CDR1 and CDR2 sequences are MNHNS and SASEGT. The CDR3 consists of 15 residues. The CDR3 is CASSDQGGDTDTQYF. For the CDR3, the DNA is TGTGCCAGCAGTGACCAGGGCGGTGACACAGATACGCAGTATTTT.

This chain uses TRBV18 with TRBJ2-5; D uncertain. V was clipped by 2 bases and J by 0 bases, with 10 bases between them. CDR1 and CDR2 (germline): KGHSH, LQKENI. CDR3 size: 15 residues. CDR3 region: CASSPTSSYQETQYF. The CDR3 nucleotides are TGTGCCAGCTCACCAACCAGCAGCTACCAAGAGACCCAGTACTTC.

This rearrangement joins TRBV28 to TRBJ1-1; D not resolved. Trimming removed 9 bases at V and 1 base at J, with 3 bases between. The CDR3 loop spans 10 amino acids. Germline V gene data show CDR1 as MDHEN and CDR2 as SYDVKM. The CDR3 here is CASQNTEAFF. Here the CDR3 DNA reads TGTGCCAGTCAGAACACTGAAGCTTTCTTT.

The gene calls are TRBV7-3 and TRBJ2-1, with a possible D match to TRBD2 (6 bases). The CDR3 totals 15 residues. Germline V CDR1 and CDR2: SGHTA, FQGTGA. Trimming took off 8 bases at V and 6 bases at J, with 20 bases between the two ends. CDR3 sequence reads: CASAGSGRVGNEQFF. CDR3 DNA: TGTGCCAGCGCGGGGTCGGGCAGGGTAGGCAATGAGCAGTTCTTC.

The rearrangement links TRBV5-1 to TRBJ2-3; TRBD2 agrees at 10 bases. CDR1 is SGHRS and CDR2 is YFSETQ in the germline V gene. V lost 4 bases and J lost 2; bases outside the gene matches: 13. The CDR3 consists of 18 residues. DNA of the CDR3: TGCGCCAGCAGCGTCCAACCCATTACTAGCGGGAACACAGATACGCAGTATTTT. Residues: CASSVQPITSGNTDTQYF.

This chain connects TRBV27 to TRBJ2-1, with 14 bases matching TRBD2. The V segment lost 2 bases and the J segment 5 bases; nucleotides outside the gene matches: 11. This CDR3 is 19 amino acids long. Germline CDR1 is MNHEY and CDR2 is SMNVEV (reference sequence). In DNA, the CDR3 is TGTGCCAGCAGTTTAGGTAGAGGGACTAGCGGGAGCGTGCACAATGAGCAGTTCTTC. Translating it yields CASSLGRGTSGSVHNEQFF.

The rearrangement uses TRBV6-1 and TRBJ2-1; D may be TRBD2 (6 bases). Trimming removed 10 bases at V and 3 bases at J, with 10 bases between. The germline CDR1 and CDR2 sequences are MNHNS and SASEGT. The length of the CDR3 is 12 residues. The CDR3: CATSVFYNEQFF. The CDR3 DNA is TGTGCCACTAGCGTCTTCTACAATGAGCAGTTCTTC.

The CDR3 sequence: CASSGTGSSGELFF. CDR3 nucleotides: TGTGCCAGCAGTGGGACAGGGAGTTCCGGGGAGCTGTTTTTT. This chain connects TRBV6-1 to TRBJ2-2; 8 nucleotides line up with TRBD1. This CDR3 comprises 14 residues. From germline, CDR1 is MNHNS and CDR2 SASEGT. V lost 4 bases and J lost 6; bases outside the gene matches: 4.

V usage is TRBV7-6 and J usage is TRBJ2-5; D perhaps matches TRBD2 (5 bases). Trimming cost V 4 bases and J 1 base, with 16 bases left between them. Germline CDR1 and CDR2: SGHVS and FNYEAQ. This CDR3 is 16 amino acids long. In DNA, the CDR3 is TGTGCCAGCAGCTCAAATCCACTAGATTTCCAAGAGACCCAGTACTTC. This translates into CASSSNPLDFQETQYF.

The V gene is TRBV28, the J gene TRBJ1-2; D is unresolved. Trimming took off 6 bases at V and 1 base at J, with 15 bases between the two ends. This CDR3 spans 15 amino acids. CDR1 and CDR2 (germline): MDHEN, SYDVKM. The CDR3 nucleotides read TGTGCCAGCAGGTTTCGGCCCGGGATTAACTATGGCTACACCTTC. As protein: CASRFRPGINYGYTF.

CDR3 DNA: TGTGCCAGCAGCCTATCGACTAGCGGCCTCTACAATGAGCAGTTCTTC. It yields the protein CASSLSTSGLYNEQFF. The rearrangement links TRBV4-2 to TRBJ2-1; 9 nucleotides match TRBD2. There are 16 residues in the CDR3. The germline V gene has CDR1 LGHNA and CDR2 YNFKEQ. The V segment lost 4 bases and the J segment 3 bases; nucleotides outside the gene matches: 7.

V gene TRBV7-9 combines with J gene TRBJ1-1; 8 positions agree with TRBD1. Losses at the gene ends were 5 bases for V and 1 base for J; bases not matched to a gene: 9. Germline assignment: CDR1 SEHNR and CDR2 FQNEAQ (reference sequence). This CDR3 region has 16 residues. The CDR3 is CASSPGYGTGNTEAFF. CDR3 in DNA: TGTGCCAGCAGCCCGGGGTATGGGACAGGGAACACTGAAGCTTTCTTT. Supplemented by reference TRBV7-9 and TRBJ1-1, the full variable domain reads DTGVSQNPRHKITKRGQNVTFRCDPISEHNRLYWYRQTLGQGPEFLTYFQNEAQLEKSRLLSDRFSAERPKGSFSTLEIQRTEQGDSAMYLCASSPGYGTGNTEAFFGQGTRLTVV.

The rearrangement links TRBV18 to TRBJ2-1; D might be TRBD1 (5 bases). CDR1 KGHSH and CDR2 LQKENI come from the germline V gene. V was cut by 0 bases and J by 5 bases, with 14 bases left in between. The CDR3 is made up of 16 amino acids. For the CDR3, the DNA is TGTGCCAGCTCACCACCGTCAGGGTTGGGCCACAATGAGCAGTTCTTC. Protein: CASSPPSGLGHNEQFF.

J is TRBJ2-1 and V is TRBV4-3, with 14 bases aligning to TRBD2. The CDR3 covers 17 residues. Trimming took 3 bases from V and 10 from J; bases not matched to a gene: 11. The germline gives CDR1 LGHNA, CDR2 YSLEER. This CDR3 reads CASSQGWGLAGVGEQFF. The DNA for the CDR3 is TGCGCCAGCAGCCAGGGGTGGGGACTAGCGGGAGTAGGAGAGCAGTTCTTC.

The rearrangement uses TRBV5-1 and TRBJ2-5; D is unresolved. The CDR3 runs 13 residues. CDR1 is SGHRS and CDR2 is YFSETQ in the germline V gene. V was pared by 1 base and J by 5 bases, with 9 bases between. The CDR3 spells CASSLWGGETQYF. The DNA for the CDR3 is TGCGCCAGCAGCTTGTGGGGTGGCGAGACCCAGTACTTC.

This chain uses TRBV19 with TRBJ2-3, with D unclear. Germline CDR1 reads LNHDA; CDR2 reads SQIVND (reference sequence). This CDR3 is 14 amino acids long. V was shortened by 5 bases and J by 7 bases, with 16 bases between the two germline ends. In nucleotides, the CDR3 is TGTGCCAGTAGTGGCCCCGATATAGGAAATACGCAGTATTTT. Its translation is CASSGPDIGNTQYF.

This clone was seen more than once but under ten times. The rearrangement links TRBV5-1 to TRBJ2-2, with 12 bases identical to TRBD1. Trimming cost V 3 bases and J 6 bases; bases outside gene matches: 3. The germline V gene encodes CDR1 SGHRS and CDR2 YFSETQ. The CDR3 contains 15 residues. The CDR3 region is CASSSGTGGSGELFF. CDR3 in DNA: TGCGCCAGCAGCTCGGGGACAGGGGGCTCCGGGGAGCTGTTTTTT.

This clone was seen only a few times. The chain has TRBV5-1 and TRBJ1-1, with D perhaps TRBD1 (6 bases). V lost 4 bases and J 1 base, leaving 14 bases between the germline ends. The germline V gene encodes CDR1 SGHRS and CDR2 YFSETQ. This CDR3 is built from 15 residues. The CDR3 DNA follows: TGCGCCAGCAGCCTTAGGGAGGGGGGGAACACTGAAGCTTTCTTT. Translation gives CASSLREGGNTEAFF.